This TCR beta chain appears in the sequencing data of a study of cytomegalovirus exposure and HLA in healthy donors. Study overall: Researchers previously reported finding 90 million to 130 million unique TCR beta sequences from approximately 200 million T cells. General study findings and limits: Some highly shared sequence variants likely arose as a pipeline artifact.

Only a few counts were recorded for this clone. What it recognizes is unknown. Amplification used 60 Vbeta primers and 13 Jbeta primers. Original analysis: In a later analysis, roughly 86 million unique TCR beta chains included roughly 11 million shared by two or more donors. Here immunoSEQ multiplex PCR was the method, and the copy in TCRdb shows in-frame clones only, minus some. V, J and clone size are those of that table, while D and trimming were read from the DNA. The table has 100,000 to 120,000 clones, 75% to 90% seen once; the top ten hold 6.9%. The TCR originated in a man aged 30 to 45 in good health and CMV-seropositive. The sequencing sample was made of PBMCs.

CDR3 region: CASRSTGGSNQPQHF. CDR3 bases: TGTGCCAGCAGGTCGACAGGTGGTAGCAATCAGCCCCAGCATTTT. This sequence joins TRBV6-6 and TRBJ1-5; possibly TRBD1 for D (6 bases). Germline V gene data show CDR1 as MNHNY and CDR2 as SVGAGI (reference sequence). Trimming left V 6 bases short and J 0 bases short, with 12 bases between. The CDR3 contains 15 residues.